The T cell receptor (beta chain) described here comes from a study of cytomegalovirus exposure and HLA in healthy donors. Study context: An analysis done earlier identified some 120 million unique TCR beta sequences from about 179 million T cells.

At collection, donors were nominally healthy, but unrecorded immune exposures were probable. A word on this clone: Its antigen is unknown.

Study-level findings and limits: The listing of 150 to 200 TCR beta chains classed them as cytomegalovirus-associated. Across all donors, roughly uniform sequencing depth was an assumption of the presence/absence analyses.

Trimming took 0 bases from V and 6 from J, leaving 4 bases between them. The CDR3 is made up of 12 amino acids. Germline CDR1 and CDR2: SGHVS and FNYEAQ. 60 Vbeta and 13 Jbeta primers were used in PCR. The table came from immunoSEQ multiplex PCR; TCRdb's copy has only in-frame clones and leaves some out. The repertoire table contains roughly 75,000 clones. Sequencing input: PBMCs. The source is a middle-aged man in good health and CMV-seronegative. The chain carries TRBV7-6 and TRBJ2-3; D is unresolved. This chain's CDR3 is CASSLALDTQYF. CDR3 coding DNA: TGTGCCAGCAGCTTAGCTCTGGATACGCAGTATTTT.